These 19 T cell receptor beta chains share one sample of origin, sequenced in a study of T-cell reconstitution after alpha-beta-depleted transplantation in children. The library targeted TCRbeta and was prepared with unique molecular identifiers. One entry per CDR3 protein, called by TCRdb with MiXCR from the PCR reads. The table records 200,000 to 250,000 distinct CDR3 sequences, approximately 10% of them present only once. The sample was PBMCs from the stem cell graft donor, taken from the stem cell graft. These receptors all come from a human donor who donated a stem cell graft to a child with acute lymphoblastic leukemia.

The rearrangement joins TRBV12-3 or TRBV12-4 to TRBJ2-3; no clear D gene. The V gene lost 7 bases and the J gene lost 3 bases, with 11 bases spanning the gap. CDR3 length equals 13 residues. The chain's CDR3 is CASTFDGTDTQYF. The CDR3 region has the DNA TGTGCCAGCACCTTCGACGGTACAGATACGCAGTATTTT.

The chain joins TRBV5-4 to TRBJ1-6, with D hard to call. This CDR3 has 15 amino acids. Trimming removed 6 bases from V and 0 bases from J, with 10 bases in between. Germline V gene data show CDR1 as SGHNT and CDR2 as YYREEE (reference sequence). The CDR3 region is CASTPEASYNSPLHF. The CDR3 DNA follows: TGTGCCAGCACCCCAGAAGCCTCCTATAATTCACCCCTCCACTTT.

The sample holds many counts of this clonotype. The chain is built from TRBV7-2 and TRBJ2-3, with TRBD1 identical over 7 bases. Germline trimming cut 4 bases from V and 1 base from J; bases unmatched to any gene: 11. The CDR3 loop spans 17 amino acids. Germline V lookup: CDR1 SGHTA, CDR2 FQGNSA. CDR3 sequence reads: CASSSRTGPVRTDTQYF. DNA for the CDR3: TGTGCCAGCAGCTCGAGGACAGGACCCGTACGCACAGATACGCAGTATTTT.

This clonotype was counted at least ten times. The rearrangement links TRBV27 to TRBJ2-7; TRBD1 is a possible D gene (5 bases). CDR3 length: 11 amino acids. Germline lookup yields CDR1 MNHEY and CDR2 SMNVEV (reference sequence). With 4 bases removed from V and 9 bases from J, the gap between germline ends came to 10 bases. This chain's CDR3 is CASSSYRRQYF. The DNA of the CDR3 is TGTGCCAGCAGTTCCTACAGGAGGCAGTACTTC.

This clonotype was seen repeatedly, ten times or more. The V gene is TRBV20-1, the J gene TRBJ1-5; D call uncertain. The CDR3 runs 16 residues. The germline gives CDR1 DFQATT, CDR2 SNEGSKA (reference sequence). V lost 6 bases, J lost 2 bases, and 20 bases lay in between. CDR3 DNA: TGCAGTGCCCGGTCGGGGTCATGGGTGGGCAATCAGCCCCAGCATTTT. It specifies CSARSGSWVGNQPQHF.

The J gene is TRBJ2-3, the V gene TRBV12-3 or TRBV12-4; D is unresolved. V was pared by 10 bases and J by 6 bases, with 8 bases between. The CDR3 runs 10 residues. The CDR3 DNA reads as TGTGCCATTAGGATCGATACGCAGTATTTT. It translates to CAIRIDTQYF.

V gene TRBV7-6 combines with J gene TRBJ2-1, with D perhaps matching TRBD2 (6 bases). Germline CDR1 SGHVS, CDR2 FNYEAQ. Deletions cut 0 bases from V and 6 bases from J, with 12 bases between. This CDR3 is built from 15 residues. CDR3 sequence: CASSLALVGGNEQFF. The CDR3 DNA sequence: TGTGCCAGCAGCTTAGCCCTGGTCGGGGGCAATGAGCAGTTCTTC. Variable domain in full (rest from reference TRBV7-6 and TRBJ2-1): GAGVSQSPRYKVTKRGQDVALRCDPISGHVSLYWYRQALGQGPEFLTYFNYEAQQDKSGLPNDRFSAERPEGSISTLTIQRTEQRDSAMYRCASSLALVGGNEQFFGPGTRLTVL.

Ten or more counts support this clonotype. The chain carries TRBV24-1 and TRBJ1-2, with TRBD1 matching over 8 bases. CDR1 and CDR2 from the germline V gene are KGHDR and SFDVKD. This CDR3 region has 12 residues. The J segment lost 8 bases and the V segment lost 4 bases, leaving 2 bases of the junction unmatched. In DNA form, the CDR3 reads TGTGCCACCAGTGAGACAGGGGAAGGCTACACCTTC. It codes for CATSETGEGYTF.

V is TRBV20-1 and J is TRBJ1-1, with unresolved D. The germline V gene encodes CDR1 DFQATT and CDR2 SNEGSKA (reference sequence). The CDR3 is 12 residues long. CDR3 region: CRGDSLNTEAFF. The DNA of the CDR3 is TGCAGGGGAGACTCTTTGAACACTGAAGCTTTCTTT.

J is TRBJ2-3 and V is TRBV15; D not resolved. Germline CDR1 reads LNHNV; CDR2 reads YYDKDF (reference sequence). CDR3 size: 14 residues. V was pared by 0 bases and J by 2 bases, with 6 bases between. CDR3 loop: CATSRDPPTDTQYF. In DNA form, the CDR3 reads TGTGCCACCAGCAGAGATCCGCCCACAGATACGCAGTATTTT.

This clonotype has only one observation. The chain recombines TRBV4-3 with TRBJ2-1; 7 positions match TRBD1. This CDR3 is 16 amino acids long. CDR1 is LGHNA and CDR2 is YSLEER in the germline V gene. After removal of 0 bases from V and 7 bases from J, the junction contained 9 bases not matched to a gene. The CDR3 sequence: CASSQDEGAWGNEQFF. CDR3 bases: TGCGCCAGCAGCCAAGATGAGGGGGCCTGGGGAAATGAGCAGTTCTTC.

The chain combines TRBV11-2 with TRBJ2-7, with D hard to call. Germline values: CDR1 SGHAT, CDR2 FQNNGV. The CDR3 is made up of 13 amino acids. V dropped 5 bases and J dropped 6 bases, with 14 bases sitting between them. Here the CDR3 reads CASSTQPSTEQYF. The DNA for the CDR3 is TGTGCCAGCAGCACACAGCCGAGCACCGAGCAGTACTTC.

This clonotype was seen a handful of times. The rearrangement joins TRBV2 to TRBJ1-1; 9 bases fit TRBD1. CDR1 and CDR2 (germline): SNHLY, FYNNEI. V gave up 3 bases and J gave up 4 bases; unmatched junction bases: 6. This CDR3 has 15 amino acids. The CDR3: CASSDGDREGTEAFF. Written as DNA, the CDR3 is TGTGCCAGCAGTGACGGGGACAGGGAGGGCACTGAAGCTTTCTTT.

Ten or more counts support this clonotype. This chain uses TRBV12-3 or TRBV12-4 with TRBJ2-2; D could derive from TRBD1 or TRBD2 (5 bases each). The V gene lost 5 bases and the J gene lost 6 bases, with 10 bases spanning the gap. The CDR3 is 13 residues long. CDR3: CASSEGYAGELFF. The DNA of the CDR3 is TGTGCCAGCAGTGAGGGGTATGCCGGGGAGCTGTTTTTT.

This clonotype was seen a few times. CDR3 bases: TGTGCCAGCAGCTCTAATATGCATCAGCCCCAGCATTTT. This codes for CASSSNMHQPQHF. This chain connects TRBV11-2 to TRBJ1-5; D not resolved. CDR3 length equals 13 residues. The germline V gene has CDR1 SGHAT and CDR2 FQNNGV. The V end lost 4 bases, the J end lost 5 bases, and 9 bases lay between the germline ends.

This clonotype was seen more than once but under ten times. This chain links TRBV4-2 with TRBJ2-7; 8 positions match TRBD2. The V gene's germline CDR1 is LGHNA and CDR2 YNFKEQ. With 4 bases clipped from V and 0 bases from J, the junction kept 5 bases outside the gene matches. CDR3 size: 15 residues. In nucleotides, the CDR3 is TGTGCCAGCAGCCTCGGGGGGGGTAACTCCTACGAGCAGTACTTC. Amino acid sequence: CASSLGGGNSYEQYF.

A few counts support this clonotype. The chain uses TRBV7-2 and TRBJ2-1, with D possibly being TRBD2 (6 bases). V was cut by 1 base and J by 9 bases, with 10 bases left in between. Germline CDR1 SGHTA, CDR2 FQGNSA. CDR3 length: 13 residues. The CDR3 sequence is CASSLVGEAEQFF. The CDR3 coding sequence is TGTGCCAGCAGCTTAGTAGGGGAGGCTGAGCAGTTCTTC.

This clonotype was found many times. V usage is TRBV18 and J usage is TRBJ2-5; TRBD1 matches 7 bases. Germline lookup yields CDR1 KGHSH and CDR2 LQKENI. The CDR3 sequence is 13 residues long. The ends lost 6 bases at V and 3 bases at J; junction bases unmatched: 4. The CDR3 DNA reads as TGTGCCAGCTCGCCCGGGACAGAAGAGACCCAGTACTTC. Its translation is CASSPGTEETQYF.

Only a few counts were recorded for this clonotype. V gene TRBV7-9 combines with J gene TRBJ2-3; TRBD2 aligns across 9 bases. With 5 bases clipped from V and 2 bases from J, the junction kept 8 bases outside the gene matches. CDR1 is SEHNR and CDR2 is FQNEAQ in the germline V gene (reference sequence). The CDR3 is made up of 16 amino acids. The CDR3 region is CASSPRSSGDTDTQYF. CDR3 nucleotides: TGTGCCAGCAGCCCGCGATCTAGCGGGGACACAGATACGCAGTATTTT.